Each of the 10 T cell receptor beta chains below was sequenced from the same sample in a study of T cells in women clearing cervical HPV infection. The protocol was immunoSEQ multiplex PCR, while the TCRdb copy is restricted to in-frame clones and leaves out a portion. The listing contains about 40,000 clones. Sequencing was performed on blood buffy coat. The receptors were sampled from a woman between 18 and 69 years old with a cervical HPV16 infection that either progressed to CIN3+ or cleared (not recorded which).

Comments on this clone: The observed sequence ends 3 residues before the CDR3 terminus, with the missing tail filled in from the germline J gene. The chain carries TRBV7-6 and TRBJ2-5; 7 nucleotides agree with TRBD2. The CDR3 extends over 16 amino acids. In germline, CDR1 is SGHVS, CDR2 FNYEAQ. J was trimmed by 5 bases and V by 1 base; bases with no gene match: 10. The covered CDR3 bases are TGTGCCAGCAGCTTAGTTCGAGCGGGATCGGGGGAGACC. The encoded protein is CASSLVRAGSGET. The entire CDR3 reads CASSLVRAGSGETQYF.

With regard to this clone: The read terminates 3 residues ahead of where the CDR3 ends, so the germline J gene completes it. The chain couples TRBV5-6 to TRBJ2-5; 8 nucleotides align to TRBD1. This CDR3 region has 14 residues. The germline CDR1 and CDR2 sequences are SGHDT and YYEEEE. The trim removed 3 bases at V and 1 base at J, leaving 2 bases unmatched. The CDR3 spells CASSSDRGQETQYF. CDR3 DNA (partial): TGTGCCAGCAGCTCCGACAGGGGCCAAGAGACC.

On this clone: The read terminates 3 residues before the CDR3 end, so the remaining end is supplied by the germline J gene. The chain is built from TRBV2 and TRBJ1-1; possibly TRBD1 for D (5 bases). The germline CDR1 and CDR2 sequences are SNHLY and FYNNEI. CDR3 length: 10 residues. This CDR3 reads CASLPGEAFF. CDR3 DNA (partial): TGTGCCAGCCTTCCAGGGGAA. The whole variable domain, filled in from reference TRBV2 and TRBJ1-1, reads EPEVTQTPSHQVTQMGQEVILRCVPISNHLYFYWYRQILGQKVEFLVSFYNNEISEKSEIFDDQFSVERPDGSNFTLKIRSTKLEDSAMYFCASLPGEAFFGQGTRLTVV.

Comment on this clone: The CDR3 extends 3 residues past the end of the read, so its final part is completed from the germline J gene. V usage is TRBV7-8 and J usage is TRBJ1-2; the match to TRBD1 covers 8 bases. J lost 6 bases, V lost 1 base, and 4 bases had no gene match. This CDR3 comprises 14 residues. Germline V CDR1 and CDR2: SGHVS, FQNEAQ. The sequenced CDR3 bases are TGTGCCAGCAGCTTAGACAGGGGGGAAGATGGC. Its protein is CASSLDRGEDG. The CDR3 in full is CASSLDRGEDGYTF.

Regarding this clone: The DNA ends 3 residues before the CDR3 does, and the rest of the CDR3 is filled in from the germline J gene. This chain uses TRBV10-1 with TRBJ2-3; 9 bases agree with TRBD1. This CDR3 is 15 amino acids long. Germline-derived CDR1 and CDR2 are WNHNN and SYGVQD (reference sequence). The J segment lost 2 bases and the V segment lost 5 bases, leaving 5 bases of the junction unmatched. The CDR3: CASSSGQGNTDTQYF. The sequenced part of the CDR3 DNA is TGCGCCAGCAGTTCGGGACAGGGTAACACAGATACG.

Comment on this clone: The read stops 3 residues short of the end of the CDR3; the missing end is completed from the germline J gene. The chain carries TRBV20-1 and TRBJ2-3, with a possible D match to TRBD2 (5 bases). Germline CDR1 is DFQATT and CDR2 is SNEGSKA (reference sequence). V lost 5 bases to trimming and J lost 0 bases, with 18 bases between them. This CDR3 is 16 amino acids long. CDR3 residues: CSALEEFRTSTDTQYF. The covered CDR3 bases are TGCAGTGCTCTAGAAGAGTTTAGGACTAGCACAGATACG.

Remarks on this clone: Read coverage stops 3 residues before the CDR3 terminus; the germline J gene supplies the remainder. The chain has TRBV29-1 and TRBJ2-3, with TRBD2 matching over 11 bases. The J segment lost 2 bases and the V segment lost 3 bases, leaving 7 bases of the junction unmatched. Germline values: CDR1 SQVTM, CDR2 ANQGSEA. The CDR3 loop spans 16 amino acids. This chain's CDR3 is CSVEVSSGGYTDTQYF. The covered CDR3 bases are TGCAGCGTTGAGGTATCTAGCGGGGGGTACACAGATACG.

A word on this clone: The read comes to an end 3 residues before the CDR3 does, leaving the germline J gene to fill in the end. The V and J genes are TRBV5-5 and TRBJ1-2, with TRBD1 matching over 7 bases. J gave up 3 bases and V 1 base, and 3 bases lay outside the gene matches. Germline values: CDR1 SGHKS, CDR2 YYEKEE (reference sequence). There are 14 residues in the CDR3. The CDR3 bases that were read are TGTGCCAGCAGCTTGTCGGGACAGTACTATGGC. Its protein is CASSLSGQYYG. The CDR3 as a whole reads CASSLSGQYYGYTF.

Of note for this clone: The read comes to an end 3 residues before the CDR3 does, leaving the germline J gene to fill in the end. The V and J genes are TRBV4-2 and TRBJ2-7; 8 nucleotides agree with TRBD1. This CDR3 has 16 residues. Germline assignment: CDR1 LGHNA and CDR2 YNFKEQ. After removal of 0 bases from V and 3 bases from J, the junction contained 7 bases not matched to a gene. The covered CDR3 bases are TGTGCCAGCAGCCAAGAATGGGGACAGGCCTTCTACGAG. Protein: CASSQEWGQAFYE. The full CDR3 protein is CASSQEWGQAFYEQYF.

On this clone: The read comes to an end 3 residues before the CDR3 does, leaving the germline J gene to fill in the end. This sequence joins TRBV18 and TRBJ1-1, with 8 bases identical to TRBD1. This CDR3 spans 16 amino acids. From germline, CDR1 is KGHSH and CDR2 LQKENI. V trimming: 0 bases; J trimming: 4 bases; junction bases outside the gene matches: 7. Partial CDR3 DNA: TGTGCCAGCTCACCACCTTTGGCAGGGGGCTTCACTGAA. Its translation: CASSPPLAGGFTE. The whole CDR3 protein is CASSPPLAGGFTEAFF.